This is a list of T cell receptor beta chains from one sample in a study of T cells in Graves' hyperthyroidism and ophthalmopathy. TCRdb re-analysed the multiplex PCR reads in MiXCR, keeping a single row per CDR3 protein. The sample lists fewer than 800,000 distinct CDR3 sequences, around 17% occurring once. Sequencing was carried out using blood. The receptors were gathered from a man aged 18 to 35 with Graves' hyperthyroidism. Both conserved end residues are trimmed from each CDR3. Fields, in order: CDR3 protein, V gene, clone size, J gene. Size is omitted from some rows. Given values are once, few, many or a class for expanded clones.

CDR3aa: ASSQAGAYEQY; v_gene: TRBV3-1; abundance: .; j_gene: TRBJ2-7
CDR3aa: ASKRGLGNQPQH; v_gene: TRBV27; abundance: few; j_gene: TRBJ1-5
CDR3aa: ASTGHPYEQY; v_gene: TRBV9; abundance: .; j_gene: TRBJ2-7
CDR3aa: ASPLGGYYEQY; v_gene: TRBV12-3/TRBV12-4; abundance: many; j_gene: TRBJ2-7
CDR3aa: ASNPPAGGLNEQF; v_gene: TRBV28; abundance: many; j_gene: TRBJ2-1
CDR3aa: ASSLAGGRFWTQY; v_gene: TRBV12-3/TRBV12-4; abundance: many; j_gene: TRBJ2-3
CDR3aa: ASSAGGAGNYEQY; v_gene: TRBV6-2/TRBV6-3; abundance: many; j_gene: TRBJ2-7
CDR3aa: ASSQDRDGIGLFEQF; v_gene: TRBV4-1; abundance: many; j_gene: TRBJ2-1
CDR3aa: ASSLVAGDTQY; v_gene: TRBV11-2; abundance: many; j_gene: TRBJ2-3
CDR3aa: ASSPPGGAGVLF; v_gene: TRBV7-3; abundance: .; j_gene: TRBJ2-1
CDR3aa: ASSSIDFRGMNTGAF; v_gene: TRBV28; abundance: .; j_gene: TRBJ1-1
CDR3aa: AISDQGAGSNQPQH; v_gene: TRBV10-3; abundance: .; j_gene: TRBJ1-5
CDR3aa: ASSSLGLAGGKDTQY; v_gene: TRBV12-3/TRBV12-4; abundance: many; j_gene: TRBJ2-3
CDR3aa: ASSYSGRTNEKLF; v_gene: TRBV6-6; abundance: .; j_gene: TRBJ1-4
CDR3aa: ASRRWTGGETQY; v_gene: TRBV6-1; abundance: many; j_gene: TRBJ2-5
CDR3aa: ASSPQSPDQETQY; v_gene: TRBV7-9; abundance: .; j_gene: TRBJ2-5
CDR3aa: ASSSRELGGYT; v_gene: TRBV11-3; abundance: .; j_gene: TRBJ1-2
CDR3aa: ASRDNKETQY; v_gene: TRBV28; abundance: many; j_gene: TRBJ2-5
CDR3aa: SASGDPSETQY; v_gene: TRBV20-1; abundance: .; j_gene: TRBJ2-5
CDR3aa: SVENPRGEQF; v_gene: TRBV29-1; abundance: .; j_gene: TRBJ2-1
CDR3aa: SARVPPGANVLT; v_gene: TRBV20-1; abundance: .; j_gene: TRBJ2-6
CDR3aa: ASSRRQVRDTQY; v_gene: TRBV6-1; abundance: many; j_gene: TRBJ2-3
CDR3aa: AGQAVDIQY; v_gene: TRBV30; abundance: once; j_gene: TRBJ2-4